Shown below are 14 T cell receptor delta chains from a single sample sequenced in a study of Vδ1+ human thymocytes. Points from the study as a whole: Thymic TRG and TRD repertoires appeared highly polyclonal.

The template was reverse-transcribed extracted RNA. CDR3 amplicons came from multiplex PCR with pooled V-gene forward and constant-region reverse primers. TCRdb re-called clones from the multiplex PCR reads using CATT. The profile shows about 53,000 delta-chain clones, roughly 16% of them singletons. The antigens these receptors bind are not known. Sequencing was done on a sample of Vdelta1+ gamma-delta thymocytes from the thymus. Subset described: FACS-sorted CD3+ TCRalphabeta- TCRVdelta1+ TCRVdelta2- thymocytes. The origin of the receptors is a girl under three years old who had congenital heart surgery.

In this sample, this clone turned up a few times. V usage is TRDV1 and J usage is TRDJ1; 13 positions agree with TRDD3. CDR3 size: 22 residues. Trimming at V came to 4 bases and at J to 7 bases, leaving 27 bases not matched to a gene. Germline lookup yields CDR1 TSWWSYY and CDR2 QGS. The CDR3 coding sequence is TGTGCTCTTGGGGGCCCGGGCCTTCCGGCCCTCCTCGTACTGGGGGATACGTGTAAACTCATCTTT. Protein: CALGGPGLPALLVLGDTCKLIF.

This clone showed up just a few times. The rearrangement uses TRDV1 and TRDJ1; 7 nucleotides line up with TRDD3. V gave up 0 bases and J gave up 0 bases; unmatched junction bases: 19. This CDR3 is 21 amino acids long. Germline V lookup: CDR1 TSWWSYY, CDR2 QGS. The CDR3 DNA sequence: TGTGCTCTTGGGGAACTGGTAACCTACGACGGATACGGTCTTAACACCGATAAACTCATCTTT. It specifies CALGELVTYDGYGLNTDKLIF.

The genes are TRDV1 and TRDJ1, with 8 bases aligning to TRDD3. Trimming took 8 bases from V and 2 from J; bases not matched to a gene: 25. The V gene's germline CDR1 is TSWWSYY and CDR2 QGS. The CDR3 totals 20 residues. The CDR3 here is CALRPRRNNWGPRGTDKLIF. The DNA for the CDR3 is TGTGCTCTTAGGCCTCGCCGGAATAACTGGGGGCCCCGAGGGACCGATAAACTCATCTTT.

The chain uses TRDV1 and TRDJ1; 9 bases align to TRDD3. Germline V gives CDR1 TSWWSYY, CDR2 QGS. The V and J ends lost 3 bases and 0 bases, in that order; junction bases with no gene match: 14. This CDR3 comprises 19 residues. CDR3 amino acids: CALGELSPPWGIHTDKLIF. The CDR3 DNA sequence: TGTGCTCTTGGGGAGCTTTCCCCACCCTGGGGGATCCACACCGATAAACTCATCTTT.

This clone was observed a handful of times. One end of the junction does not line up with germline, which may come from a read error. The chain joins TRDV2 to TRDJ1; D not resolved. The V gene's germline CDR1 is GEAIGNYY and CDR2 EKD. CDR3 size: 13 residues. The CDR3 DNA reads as TGTGCCTGTGGGCCTCTAGACACCGGTAAACTCATCTTT. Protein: CACGPLDTGKLIF.

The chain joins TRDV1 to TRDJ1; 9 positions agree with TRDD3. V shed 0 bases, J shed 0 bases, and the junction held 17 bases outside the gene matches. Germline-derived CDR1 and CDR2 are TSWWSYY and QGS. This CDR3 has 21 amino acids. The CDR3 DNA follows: TGTGCTCTTGGGGAACTTCTCCTACAGCTGGGGGATCCTCCGTACACCGATAAACTCATCTTT. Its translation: CALGELLLQLGDPPYTDKLIF.

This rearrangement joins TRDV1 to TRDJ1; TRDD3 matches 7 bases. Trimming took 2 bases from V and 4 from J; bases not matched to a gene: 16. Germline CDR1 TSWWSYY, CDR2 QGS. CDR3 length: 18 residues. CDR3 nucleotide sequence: TGTGCTCTTGGGGAAGGGTCCCCCCCCGGGGGATGTATCGATAAACTCATCTTT. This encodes CALGEGSPPGGCIDKLIF.

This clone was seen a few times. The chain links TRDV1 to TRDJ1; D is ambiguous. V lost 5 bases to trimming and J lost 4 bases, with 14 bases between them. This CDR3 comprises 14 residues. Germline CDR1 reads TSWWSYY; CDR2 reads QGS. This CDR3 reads CALGPSPDHDKLIF. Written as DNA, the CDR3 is TGTGCTCTTGGGCCCTCACCTGACCACGATAAACTCATCTTT.

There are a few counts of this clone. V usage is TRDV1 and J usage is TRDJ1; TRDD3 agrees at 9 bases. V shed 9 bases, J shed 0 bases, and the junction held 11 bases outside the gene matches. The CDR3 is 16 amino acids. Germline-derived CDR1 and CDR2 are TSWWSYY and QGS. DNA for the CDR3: TGTGCTCTGAGGGAGCTGGGGGATCCGTACACCGATAAACTCATCTTT. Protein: CALRELGDPYTDKLIF.

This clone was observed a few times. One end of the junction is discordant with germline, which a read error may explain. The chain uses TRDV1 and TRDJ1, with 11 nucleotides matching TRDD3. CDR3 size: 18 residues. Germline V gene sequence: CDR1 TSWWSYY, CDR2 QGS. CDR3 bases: TGTGCTCTTGGGAAACTCCAAAACCTGGGGGATACACCCGATAAACTCATCTTT. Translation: CALGKLQNLGDTPDKLIF.

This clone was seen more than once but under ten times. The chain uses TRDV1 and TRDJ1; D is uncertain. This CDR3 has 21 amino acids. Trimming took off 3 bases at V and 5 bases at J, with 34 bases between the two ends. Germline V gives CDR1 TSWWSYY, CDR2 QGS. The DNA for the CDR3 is TGTGCTCTTGGGGATCGCCGAGCTTTTAAGTTTTGGTGGGCTGGCTGGGATAAACTCATCTTT. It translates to CALGDRRAFKFWWAGWDKLIF.

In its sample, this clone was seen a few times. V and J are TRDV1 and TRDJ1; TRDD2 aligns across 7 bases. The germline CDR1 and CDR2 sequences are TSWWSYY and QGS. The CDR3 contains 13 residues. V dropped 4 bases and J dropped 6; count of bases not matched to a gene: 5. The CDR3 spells CALGGPSSHKLIF. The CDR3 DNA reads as TGTGCTCTTGGGGGACCTTCCTCTCATAAACTCATCTTT.

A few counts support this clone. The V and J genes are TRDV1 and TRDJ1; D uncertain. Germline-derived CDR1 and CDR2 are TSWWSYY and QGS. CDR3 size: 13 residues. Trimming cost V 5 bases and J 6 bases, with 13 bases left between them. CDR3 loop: CALGSTFGHKLIF. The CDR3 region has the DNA TGTGCTCTTGGGAGCACTTTCGGACATAAACTCATCTTT.

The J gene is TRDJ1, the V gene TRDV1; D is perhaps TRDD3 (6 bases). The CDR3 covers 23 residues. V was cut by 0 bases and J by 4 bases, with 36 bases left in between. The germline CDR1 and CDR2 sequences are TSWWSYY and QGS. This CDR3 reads CALGELPKQSIYVVWGRSDKLIF. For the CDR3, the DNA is TGTGCTCTTGGGGAACTCCCCAAGCAGAGCATCTACGTAGTCTGGGGTCGGAGCGATAAACTCATCTTT.